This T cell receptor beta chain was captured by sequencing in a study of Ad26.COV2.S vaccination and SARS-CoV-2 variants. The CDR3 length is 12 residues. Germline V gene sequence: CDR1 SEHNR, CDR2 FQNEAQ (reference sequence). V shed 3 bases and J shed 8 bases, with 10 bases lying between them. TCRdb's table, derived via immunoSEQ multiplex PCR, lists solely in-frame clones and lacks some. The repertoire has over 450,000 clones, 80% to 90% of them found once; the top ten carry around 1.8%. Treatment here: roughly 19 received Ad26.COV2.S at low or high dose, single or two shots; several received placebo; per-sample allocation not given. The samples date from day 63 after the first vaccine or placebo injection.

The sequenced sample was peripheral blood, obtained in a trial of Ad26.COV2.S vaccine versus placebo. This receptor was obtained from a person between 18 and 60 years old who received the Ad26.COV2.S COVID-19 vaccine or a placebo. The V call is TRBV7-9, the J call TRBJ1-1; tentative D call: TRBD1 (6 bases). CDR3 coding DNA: TGTGCCAGCAGCTTTGAAGGGACAGAAGCTTTCTTT. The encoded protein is CASSFEGTEAFF. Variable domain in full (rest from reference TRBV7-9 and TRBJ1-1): DTGVSQNPRHKITKRGQNVTFRCDPISEHNRLYWYRQTLGQGPEFLTYFQNEAQLEKSRLLSDRFSAERPKGSFSTLEIQRTEQGDSAMYLCASSFEGTEAFFGQGTRLTVV.